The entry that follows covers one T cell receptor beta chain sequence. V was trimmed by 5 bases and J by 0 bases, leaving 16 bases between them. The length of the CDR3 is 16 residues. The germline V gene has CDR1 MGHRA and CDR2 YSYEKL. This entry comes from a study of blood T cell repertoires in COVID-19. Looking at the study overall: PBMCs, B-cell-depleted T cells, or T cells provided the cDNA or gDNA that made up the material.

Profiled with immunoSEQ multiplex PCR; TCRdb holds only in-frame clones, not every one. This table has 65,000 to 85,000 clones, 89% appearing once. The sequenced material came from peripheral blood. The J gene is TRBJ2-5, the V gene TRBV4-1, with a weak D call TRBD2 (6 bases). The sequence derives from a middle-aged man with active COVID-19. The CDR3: CASSYSAGRYQETQYF. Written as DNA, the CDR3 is TGCGCCAGCAGCTATTCGGCAGGGAGGTACCAAGAGACCCAGTACTTC.